This entry features one T cell receptor (beta chain) sequence. These data come from a study of cytomegalovirus exposure and HLA in healthy donors. Repertoires were generated with immunoSEQ multiplex PCR, while TCRdb's copy carries only in-frame clones and drops some. The table has fewer than 400,000 clones, roughly 85% seen once. After removal of 4 bases from V and 3 bases from J, the junction contained 5 bases not matched to a gene. Germline CDR1 and CDR2: LNHDA and SQIVND (reference sequence). The CDR3 runs 14 residues. The chain combines TRBV19 with TRBJ2-7; the match to TRBD1 covers 8 bases. The sequence was collected from a woman aged 18-29 years in good health and CMV-seronegative. Sequenced material: PBMCs. The CDR3: CASSKEQGGYEQYF. The DNA of the CDR3 is TGTGCCAGTAGTAAGGAACAGGGGGGCTACGAGCAGTACTTC.